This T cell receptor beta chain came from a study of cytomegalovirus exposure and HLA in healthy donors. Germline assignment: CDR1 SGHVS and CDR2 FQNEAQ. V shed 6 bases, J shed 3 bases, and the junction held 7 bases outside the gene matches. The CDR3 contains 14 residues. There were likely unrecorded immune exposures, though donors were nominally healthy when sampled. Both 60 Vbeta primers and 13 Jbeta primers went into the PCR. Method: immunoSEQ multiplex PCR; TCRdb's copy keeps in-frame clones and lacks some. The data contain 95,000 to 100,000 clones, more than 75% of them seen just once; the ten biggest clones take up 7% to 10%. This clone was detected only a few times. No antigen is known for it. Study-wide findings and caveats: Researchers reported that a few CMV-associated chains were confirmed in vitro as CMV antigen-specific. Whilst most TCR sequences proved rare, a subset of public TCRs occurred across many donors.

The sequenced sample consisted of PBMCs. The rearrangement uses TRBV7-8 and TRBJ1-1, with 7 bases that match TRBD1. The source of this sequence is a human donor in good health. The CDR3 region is CASSNRQGYTEAFF. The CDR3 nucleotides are TGTGCCAGCAGTAACCGACAGGGTTACACTGAAGCTTTCTTT.